Shown below are 22 T cell receptor beta chains from a single sample sequenced in a study of shared T cell receptors in the human thymus (dated by TCRdb to 2020 to 2022). Preparation of the library involved the immunoSEQ multiplex PCR assay. What TCRdb holds here is the immuneACCESS table cut down to in-frame rearrangements. Part of the clones is not present; checked against another copy, under half of the missing clones reflect an unresolved V gene, and the others are unexplained. The sample table holds 640,000 or so clones, of which approximately 89% were seen once. 0.0094% of the sample is held by the ten biggest clonotypes. This same sample was also part of a study on human thymus T cells.

The sample taken for sequencing was thymocytes. Receptor source: a boy younger than two with a congenital heart defect. Donor details come from another sample of the same person, matched by shared clones.

The chain joins TRBV27 to TRBJ2-3; 9 bases align to TRBD2. V trimming: 7 bases; J trimming: 5 bases; junction bases outside the gene matches: 10. The CDR3 is made up of 15 amino acids. Germline V gene sequence: CDR1 MNHEY, CDR2 SMNVEV (reference sequence). The CDR3 coding sequence is TGTGCCAGCAAATGCGTAGCGGGGGAAAGAGATACGCAGTATTTT. Its protein product is CASKCVAGERDTQYF.

This clone appeared once. The genes are TRBV5-6 and TRBJ1-3; maybe TRBD1 (6 bases). Germline V gives CDR1 SGHDT, CDR2 YYEEEE. The CDR3 sequence is 16 residues long. Trimming removed 5 bases at V and 4 bases at J, with 19 bases between. Here the CDR3 reads CASSRVGGGAGNTIYF. DNA of the CDR3: TGTGCCAGCAGTCGAGTCGGGGGGGGCGCAGGAAACACCATATATTTT.

CDR3 coding DNA: TGTGCCAGCAGTTACTCGAGTAGGCGGGAGACCCAGTACTTC. This encodes CASSYSSRRETQYF. The V and J genes are TRBV6-6 and TRBJ2-5; the D is unclear. V was cut by 0 bases and J by 5 bases, with 10 bases left in between. The germline CDR1 and CDR2 sequences are MNHNY and SVGAGI (reference sequence). CDR3 length: 14 amino acids.

The chain links TRBV7-6 to TRBJ2-2; TRBD2 agrees at 11 bases. The germline V gene encodes CDR1 SGHVS and CDR2 FNYEAQ. V was pared by 6 bases and J by 7 bases, with 7 bases of the junction left unmatched. The CDR3 sequence is 15 residues long. CDR3 in amino acids: CASRAGTSGNGELFF. CDR3 nucleotide sequence: TGTGCCAGCAGAGCCGGGACTAGCGGTAACGGGGAGCTGTTTTTT.

The genes are TRBV9 and TRBJ2-1; TRBD1 matches at 7 bases. Germline CDR1 reads SGDLS; CDR2 reads YYNGEE. V gave up 3 bases and J gave up 2 bases; unmatched junction bases: 5. The CDR3 has 15 amino acids. The DNA for the CDR3 is TGTGCCAGCAGCGGGGACAGTCTCACCTACAATGAGCAGTTCTTC. It specifies CASSGDSLTYNEQFF.

Written as DNA, the CDR3 is TGTGCCAGCAGCTTAGTTGGAGATTATGGTCAGCCCCAGCATTTT. It is translated as CASSLVGDYGQPQHF. This chain uses TRBV7-9 with TRBJ1-5; no clear D gene. The CDR3 contains 15 residues. Germline CDR1 reads SEHNR; CDR2 reads FQNEAQ (reference sequence). The V end lost 1 base, the J end lost 6 bases, and 13 bases lay between the germline ends.

J is TRBJ2-2 and V is TRBV7-9; TRBD1 might be the D (6 bases). Germline V lookup: CDR1 SEHNR, CDR2 FQNEAQ (reference sequence). V gave up 5 bases and J gave up 3 bases, with 13 bases separating them. The CDR3 contains 15 residues. In DNA, the CDR3 is TGTGCCAGCAGCCTGCAGGACAGAGACACCGGGGAGCTGTTTTTT. Translation: CASSLQDRDTGELFF.

The V gene is TRBV4-3, the J gene TRBJ2-2, with 13 bases fitting TRBD2. V trimming: 1 base; J trimming: 4 bases; junction bases outside the gene matches: 6. Per germline, CDR1 LGHNA and CDR2 YSLEER. This CDR3 has 18 amino acids. The CDR3 sequence: CASSQGLAGGLRTGELFF. The CDR3 DNA reads TGCGCCAGCAGCCAAGGACTAGCGGGAGGATTACGCACCGGGGAGCTGTTTTTT.

The chain carries TRBV10-3 and TRBJ1-1; the D gene is possibly TRBD1 (5 bases). CDR1 ENHRY and CDR2 SYGVKD come from the germline V gene. The germline V and J ends were trimmed by 2 bases and 0 bases, with 16 bases remaining between them. The CDR3 is 17 amino acids. The CDR3 DNA reads TGTGCCATCAGTGAGCCCATGGGGCTTACAGTGAACACTGAAGCTTTCTTT. This translates into CAISEPMGLTVNTEAFF.

The rearrangement uses TRBV2 and TRBJ1-2; 7 nucleotides line up with TRBD1. The CDR3 length is 14 residues. The germline gives CDR1 SNHLY, CDR2 FYNNEI. After removal of 7 bases from V and 1 base from J, the junction contained 6 bases not matched to a gene. DNA of the CDR3: TGTGCCAGCACTGTACGGGACAGTAACTATGGCTACACCTTC. It codes for CASTVRDSNYGYTF.

V and J are TRBV30 and TRBJ2-7; D is uncertain. The CDR3 extends over 11 amino acids. Germline loops: CDR1 GTSNPN, CDR2 SVGIG (reference sequence). V was trimmed by 3 bases and J by 0 bases, leaving 3 bases between them. CDR3 sequence: CAWSSSYEQYF. CDR3 nucleotide sequence: TGTGCCTGGAGCAGCTCCTACGAGCAGTACTTC.

The V gene is TRBV7-3, the J gene TRBJ2-3, with 10 bases that match TRBD2. The germline V gene encodes CDR1 SGHTA and CDR2 FQGTGA. CDR3 length: 15 residues. Trimming took 5 bases from V and 5 from J; bases not matched to a gene: 7. The CDR3 DNA is TGTGCCAGCAGCCAGAGCGGGGGGGCCATAGATACGCAGTATTTT. It yields the protein CASSQSGGAIDTQYF.

This clone turned up a few times. The chain combines TRBV25-1 with TRBJ2-1; TRBD2 might be the D (6 bases). Trimming shortened V by 4 bases and J by 8 bases, and 15 bases separated the two germline ends. The CDR3 runs 14 residues. Germline CDR1 and CDR2: MGHDK and SYGVNS. The CDR3 reads CASSGLGEADEQFF. CDR3 nucleotide sequence: TGTGCCAGCAGTGGACTAGGCGAGGCGGATGAGCAGTTCTTC.

The genes are TRBV6-1 and TRBJ1-6; 7 bases match TRBD1. The ends lost 2 bases at V and 7 bases at J; junction bases unmatched: 5. The CDR3 runs to 15 residues. Germline CDR1 MNHNS, CDR2 SASEGT. The CDR3 sequence: CASSETGEVNSPLHF. Written as DNA, the CDR3 is TGTGCCAGCAGTGAAACAGGGGAGGTGAATTCACCCCTCCACTTT.

This chain joins TRBV5-5 and TRBJ2-3, with D unresolved. Trimming pared 0 bases from V and 4 bases from J, leaving 6 bases between. Germline-derived CDR1 and CDR2 are SGHKS and YYEKEE (reference sequence). This CDR3 has 13 residues. In DNA, the CDR3 is TGTGCCAGCAGCTTGGGGCCCCCAGATACGCAGTATTTT. Protein product: CASSLGPPDTQYF.

The gene calls are TRBV20-1 and TRBJ2-7, with 7 bases that match TRBD1. The V and J ends lost 0 bases and 11 bases, in that order; junction bases with no gene match: 4. Germline V gives CDR1 DFQATT, CDR2 SNEGSKA (reference sequence). This CDR3 is 11 amino acids long. The CDR3 DNA reads TGCAGTGCTAGAGATGGGCAGGGGGAGTACTTC. It specifies CSARDGQGEYF.

The rearrangement links TRBV14 to TRBJ1-6, with D unclear. Germline V gene sequence: CDR1 SGHDN, CDR2 FVKESK. V lost 1 base and J 8 bases, leaving 12 bases between the germline ends. The CDR3 contains 15 residues. The CDR3 coding sequence is TGTGCCAGCAGCCAAGTTCGGGGTTTGGATTCACCCCTCCACTTT. Translated, it gives CASSQVRGLDSPLHF. The whole variable domain, filled in from reference TRBV14 and TRBJ1-6, reads EAGVTQFPSHSVIEKGQTVTLRCDPISGHDNLYWYRRVMGKEIKFLLHFVKESKQDESGMPNNRFLAERTGGTYSTLKVQPAELEDSGVYFCASSQVRGLDSPLHFGNGTRLTVT.

The gene calls are TRBV19 and TRBJ1-2, with D uncertain. The CDR3 covers 15 residues. V lost 7 bases to trimming and J lost 1 base, with 16 bases between them. Germline loops: CDR1 LNHDA, CDR2 SQIVND (reference sequence). In DNA form, the CDR3 reads TGTGCCAGTACCTCGGCGGGGAAGCTTAACTATGGCTACACCTTC. The encoded protein is CASTSAGKLNYGYTF.

V and J are TRBV27 and TRBJ1-1, with D possibly TRBD1 on 6 matching bases. The CDR3 length is 16 residues. V shed 4 bases and J shed 2 bases, with 17 bases lying between them. Per germline, CDR1 MNHEY and CDR2 SMNVEV (reference sequence). The CDR3 spells CASSSRQERRNTEAFF. The CDR3 DNA reads TGTGCCAGCAGTTCCCGACAGGAACGAAGAAACACTGAAGCTTTCTTT.

The V call is TRBV7-2, the J call TRBJ2-7, with D possibly TRBD2 on 7 matching bases. Germline CDR1 is SGHTA and CDR2 is FQGNSA. Trimming left V 5 bases short and J 3 bases short, with 20 bases between. The CDR3 is made up of 16 amino acids. The CDR3 spells CASSLGGGPGGYEQYF. The DNA of the CDR3 is TGTGCCAGCAGCCTTGGTGGGGGCCCGGGAGGCTACGAGCAGTACTTC.

The chain employs TRBV28 and TRBJ1-5; TRBD1 is a possible D gene (5 bases). Germline V gives CDR1 MDHEN, CDR2 SYDVKM. The CDR3 runs to 16 residues. The V end was cut by 6 bases, the J end by 0 bases, with 15 bases between. The CDR3 loop reads CASSLGRVDSNQPQHF. In DNA form, the CDR3 reads TGTGCCAGCAGCCTGGGGCGAGTGGATAGCAATCAGCCCCAGCATTTT.

The V and J genes are TRBV5-6 and TRBJ2-5, with D possibly matching TRBD2 (7 bases). The length of the CDR3 is 13 residues. V was shortened by 4 bases and J by 5 bases, with 12 bases between the two germline ends. Germline CDR1 SGHDT, CDR2 YYEEEE. CDR3: CASSPGGRETQYF. The CDR3 DNA reads TGTGCCAGCAGCCCCGGGGGGCGGGAGACCCAGTACTTC. Using reference TRBV5-6 and TRBJ2-5 for the parts outside the CDR3, the full variable domain is DAGVTQSPTHLIKTRGQQVTLRCSPKSGHDTVSWYQQALGQGPQFIFQYYEEEERQRGNFPDRFSGHQFPNYSSELNVNALLLGDSALYLCASSPGGRETQYFGPGTRLLVL.